Listed below are T cell receptor beta chains from one sample, sequenced in a study of shared clonotypes between healthy human individuals. Sequencing used immunoSEQ multiplex PCR; TCRdb keeps in-frame clones, though not all of them. The table has under 1 million clones, 80% to 95% seen once; the top ten hold around 24%. Sequences were obtained from naive CD8+ T cells sorted from blood. These receptor sequences come from a man younger than 45 in good health. The CDR3 runs from the conserved cysteine through the conserved F or W. A D gene is named only where the DNA matches it firmly. Size tells how often a clone was seen (once, few, many) or the class of an expanded clone, and some rows leave it out.

- | TRBJ2-5 | - | TRBV7-3 | TGTGCCAGCAGCTTAGGGGGGAAACGGGAGACCCAGTACTTC | CASSLGGKRETQYF
- | TRBJ1-5 | few | TRBV27 | TGTGCCAGCAGTTTAGTTGGGGGTGGAGGGCAGCCCCAGCATTTT | CASSLVGGGGQPQHF
- | TRBJ2-7 | - | TRBV6-6 | TGTGCCAGCAGCCCCCCGGACTACGAGCAGTACTTC | CASSPPDYEQYF
- | TRBJ2-2 | - | TRBV6-1 | TGTGCCAGCAGTGATAGGTGGGAGCTGTTTTTT | CASSDRWELFF
- | TRBJ2-2 | - | TRBV7-9 | TGTGCCAGCAGCCCACGGGACACGCACACCGGGGAGCTGTTTTTT | CASSPRDTHTGELFF
- | TRBJ1-5 | - | TRBV6-1 | TGTGCCAGCACGCGAGGCTATAGCAATCAGCCCCAGCATTTT | CASTRGYSNQPQHF
- | TRBJ1-1 | - | TRBV5-8 | TGTGCCAGCAGCTTGGTCTCGGGCTTTGACACTGAAGCTTTCTTT | CASSLVSGFDTEAFF
TRBD1 | TRBJ2-1 | - | TRBV18 | TGTGCCAGCTCATCCCCCGGGACAGGGAAATACAATGAGCAGTTCTTC | CASSSPGTGKYNEQFF
TRBD1 | TRBJ2-7 | few | TRBV14 | TGTGCCAGCAGCCAGTACGTGGGAACGGGACAGGGTGTTTACGAGCAGTACTTC | CASSQYVGTGQGVYEQYF
- | TRBJ1-5 | - | TRBV27 | TGTGCCAGCAGTCCCTATTTTCCGAATCAGCCCCAGCATTTT | CASSPYFPNQPQHF
- | TRBJ2-2 | - | TRBV4-1 | TGCGCCAGCAGCCAAGATCGGGCAGGGGTTCTCACCGGGGAGCTGTTTTTT | CASSQDRAGVLTGELFF
- | TRBJ2-7 | - | TRBV5-6 | TGTGCCAGCAGCTTCGGGCCTTCGAGCTCCTACGAGCAGTACTTC | CASSFGPSSSYEQYF
- | TRBJ2-7 | once | TRBV5-4 | TGTGCCAGCAGCTTGATGGGGACCTACGAGCAGTACTTC | CASSLMGTYEQYF
- | TRBJ2-1 | - | TRBV27 | TGTGCCAGCAGTCCCTCTGGAATCAATGAGCAGTTCTTC | CASSPSGINEQFF
TRBD2 | TRBJ2-7 | - | TRBV4-1 | TGCGCCAGCAGCCCCCAAAGCGGGGGTACCTCCTACGAGCAGTACTTC | CASSPQSGGTSYEQYF
- | TRBJ2-7 | - | TRBV19 | TGTGCCAGTAGTAGGGGATTAGAGGTTTACGAGCAGTACTTC | CASSRGLEVYEQYF
- | TRBJ1-5 | - | TRBV7-7 | TGTGCTAGCAGCTTCGACCTCAATCAGCCCCAGCATTTT | CASSFDLNQPQHF
- | TRBJ2-1 | - | TRBV4-3 | TGCGCCAGCAGCCAAGCGACCTGGGAATCAGTCGGGACAACGTACAATGAGCAGTTCTTC | CASSQATWESVGTTYNEQFF
TRBD1 | TRBJ2-5 | - | TRBV28 | TGTGCCAGCAGTGTCGAGACAGGGTACCAAGAGACCCAGTACTTC | CASSVETGYQETQYF
- | TRBJ1-2 | - | TRBV10-3 | TGTGCCATCAGTGACTGGGACGTTCCGAACTATGGCTACACCTTC | CAISDWDVPNYGYTF
TRBD2 | TRBJ2-2 | once | TRBV27 | TGTGCCAGCAGTTTATCGGCTAGCGGGAGGGCCGGGGAGCTGTTTTTT | CASSLSASGRAGELFF
- | TRBJ2-1 | - | TRBV7-9 | TGTGCCAGCAGCCAGACGGGACGCCATGAGCAGTTCTTC | CASSQTGRHEQFF
- | TRBJ2-3 | once | TRBV5-6 | TGTGCCAGCAGCTTGGTCGGGAGTAAACTAGCCTTGCCAGATACGCAGTATTTT | CASSLVGSKLALPDTQYF
- | TRBJ2-3 | - | TRBV11-2 | TGTGCCAGCAGCGGGCTCTCAGATACGCAGTATTTT | CASSGLSDTQYF
TRBD1 | TRBJ1-2 | - | TRBV27 | TGTGCCAGCAGTTTAACTCGGGGACAGGGGCTTAGATATGGCTACACCTTC | CASSLTRGQGLRYGYTF
TRBD2 | TRBJ2-7 | - | TRBV28 | TGTGCCAGCAGTTTTAGACTAGCGGGAGTCGAGCAGTACTTC | CASSFRLAGVEQYF
TRBD1 | TRBJ2-2 | - | TRBV4-3 | TGCGCCAGCAGCCAAGATTCAACGACAGGGAGAGGCGGGGAGCTGTTTTTT | CASSQDSTTGRGGELFF
- | TRBJ2-2 | - | TRBV4-1 | TGCGCCAGCAGCCCATTAGCGCCCACCGGGGAGCTGTTTTTT | CASSPLAPTGELFF